The 20 T cell receptor beta chains below all came from one sample that was sequenced in a study of vaccination and CD4 T cells after COVID-19 (dated by TCRdb to 2022 to 2024). Preparation of the library involved PCR. Reads for this sample came from an Illumina iSeq 100. DNA from cultured CD4+ T cells underwent TCR sequencing with the Oncomine TCR Beta short-read assay at the Johns Hopkins FTIC core. Using fastp trimming at Q25 and MiXCR clonotype assembly, TCRdb reanalyzed the public sequencing data and kept in-frame beta chains. Rows merge per CDR3 protein into single entries with the most common DNA and genes. The sample table contains 12,000 or so distinct CDR3 sequences; only one count was recorded for around 50% of them. The ten largest account for over 25% of the sample. This sample's treatment or condition label indicates: approximately 9-day PBMC culture with coronavirus spike peptide pools or control peptides (ViraFEST assay).

These receptors have no identified antigens. Material: CD4+ T cells from blood, cultured in vitro. These TCRs come from a human donor who had recovered from COVID-19.

The chain joins TRBV27 to TRBJ2-3; 12 bases map to TRBD2. The V and J ends lost 4 bases and 10 bases, in that order; junction bases with no gene match: 12. The CDR3 contains 16 residues. CDR1 is MNHEY, CDR2 SMNVEV, per germline (reference sequence). The CDR3: CASSSTSGGAPGAQYF. CDR3 bases: TGTGCCAGCAGTTCGACTAGCGGGGGAGCCCCGGGGGCGCAGTATTTT.

The CDR3 sequence: CASSSPQGGNSPLHF. Here the CDR3 DNA reads TGTGCCAGCAGTTCCCCCCAGGGGGGGAATTCACCCCTCCACTTT. V usage is TRBV27 and J usage is TRBJ1-6; TRBD1 matches at 7 bases. The CDR3 is 15 amino acids. After removal of 4 bases from V and 7 bases from J, the junction contained 7 bases not matched to a gene. Germline CDR1 MNHEY, CDR2 SMNVEV (reference sequence).

V and J are TRBV6-5 and TRBJ1-1; 9 nucleotides agree with TRBD1. With 6 bases clipped from V and 5 bases from J, the junction kept 16 bases outside the gene matches. CDR1 is MNHEY, CDR2 SVGAGI, per germline. The CDR3 consists of 17 residues. The CDR3 here is CASSSSSNRGRFTEAFF. DNA of the CDR3: TGTGCCAGCAGCTCCTCCAGTAACAGGGGGCGTTTTACTGAAGCTTTCTTT.

The V and J genes are TRBV7-2 and TRBJ2-1, with 10 bases aligning to TRBD2. The V gene end was trimmed by 8 bases and the J gene end by 2 bases; junction bases not matched to a gene: 12. This CDR3 spans 17 amino acids. In germline, CDR1 is SGHTA, CDR2 FQGNSA. CDR3 region: CASHGLAERSAYNEQFF. CDR3 coding DNA: TGTGCCAGCCACGGACTAGCGGAAAGATCAGCCTACAATGAGCAGTTCTTC.

The gene calls are TRBV7-8 and TRBJ1-5; 7 bases agree with TRBD1. V dropped 5 bases and J dropped 3; count of bases not matched to a gene: 4. CDR1 SGHVS and CDR2 FQNEAQ come from the germline V gene. CDR3 length: 14 residues. CDR3 protein: CASSTDRANQPQHF. The CDR3 coding sequence is TGTGCCAGCAGCACCGACAGGGCCAATCAGCCCCAGCATTTT.

The V call is TRBV11-3, the J call TRBJ1-1; TRBD1 matches 9 bases. The CDR3 runs 17 residues. Germline CDR1 and CDR2: SGHNT and YENEEA. J gave up 3 bases and V 5 bases, and 13 bases lay outside the gene matches. CDR3 DNA sequence: TGTGCCAGCAGCCCAATCGGGACAGGGACGGGCGACACTGAAGCTTTCTTT. Its protein is CASSPIGTGTGDTEAFF.

This clonotype was observed a handful of times. The genes are TRBV11-3 and TRBJ1-1, with unresolved D. Germline loops: CDR1 SGHNT, CDR2 YENEEA. CDR3 length equals 14 residues. Trimming pared 5 bases from V and 1 base from J, leaving 11 bases between. The chain's CDR3 is CASSPLDPNTEAFF. CDR3 bases: TGTGCCAGCAGCCCTCTGGACCCGAACACTGAAGCTTTCTTT.

The gene calls are TRBV4-1 and TRBJ1-6, with unresolved D. Germline V lookup: CDR1 MGHRA, CDR2 YSYEKL. The CDR3 length is 18 residues. V was clipped by 3 bases and J by 0 bases, with 15 bases between them. This CDR3 reads CASSQGFVLGSYNSPLHF. In nucleotides, the CDR3 is TGCGCCAGCAGCCAGGGATTCGTCCTGGGCTCCTATAATTCACCCCTCCACTTT.

J is TRBJ2-3 and V is TRBV7-9, with unresolved D. The CDR3 has 13 residues. V shed 1 base and J shed 0 bases, with 2 bases lying between them. Germline values: CDR1 SEHNR, CDR2 FQNEAQ (reference sequence). The CDR3 DNA follows: TGTGCCAGCAGCTTAGGGAGCACAGATACGCAGTATTTT. Encoded protein: CASSLGSTDTQYF.

The sample holds a few counts of this clonotype. The V gene is TRBV19, the J gene TRBJ1-2; 12 bases fit TRBD1. This CDR3 is built from 14 residues. V was clipped by 1 base and J by 8 bases; unmatched bases: 2. CDR1 is LNHDA, CDR2 SQIVND, per germline (reference sequence). Here the CDR3 DNA reads TGTGCCAGTAGTATAGCTGGGACAGGGGGCGGCTACACCTTC. Translation: CASSIAGTGGGYTF. Full variable domain (outside the CDR3, taken from reference TRBV19 and TRBJ1-2): DGGITQSPKYLFRKEGQNVTLSCEQNLNHDAMYWYRQDPGQGLRLIYYSQIVNDFQKGDIAEGYSVSREKKESFPLTVTSAQKNPTAFYLCASSIAGTGGGYTFGSGTRLTVV.

This chain joins TRBV11-3 and TRBJ2-1, with unresolved D. CDR1 and CDR2 (germline): SGHNT, YENEEA. Trimming stripped 0 bases from V and 4 bases from J, with 4 bases between. CDR3 length equals 13 residues. The CDR3 loop reads CASSLDSYNEQFF. The CDR3 DNA sequence: TGTGCCAGCAGCTTAGACAGTTACAATGAGCAGTTCTTC.

J is TRBJ2-3 and V is TRBV5-1, with TRBD2 matching 7 bases. The CDR3 is 14 amino acids. V shed 5 bases and J 1 base; nucleotides not matched to a gene: 4. Germline V gene lookup returns CDR1 SGHRS and CDR2 YFSETQ. This CDR3 reads CASRREYGTDTQYF. CDR3 coding DNA: TGCGCCAGCAGGCGGGAGTACGGCACAGATACGCAGTATTTT.

This chain links TRBV7-2 with TRBJ1-4, with a possible D match to TRBD1 (6 bases). The assigned J gene may be wrong: the sequence end matches TRBJ2-2 better. The germline CDR1 and CDR2 sequences are SGHTA and FQGNSA. The CDR3 has 13 amino acids. CDR3 region: CASSYSGARELFF. The CDR3 bases are TGTGCCAGCAGCTATTCAGGGGCCCGGGAGCTGTTTTTT.

The rearrangement joins TRBV7-2 to TRBJ2-7, with 10 bases that match TRBD2. Germline CDR1 reads SGHTA; CDR2 reads FQGNSA. The V and J ends lost 3 bases and 5 bases, in that order; junction bases with no gene match: 7. This CDR3 has 15 amino acids. CDR3 nucleotides: TGTGCCAGCAGCTTCCCCAGCGGGGGGGCCCACGAGCAGTACTTC. Its protein product is CASSFPSGGAHEQYF.

The CDR3 is CASSYSQGNTEAFF. The DNA of the CDR3 is TGTGCCAGCAGTTACTCCCAGGGGAACACTGAAGCTTTCTTT. The rearrangement uses TRBV6-2 or TRBV6-3 and TRBJ1-1; TRBD1 might be the D (5 bases). Trimming shortened V by 0 bases and J by 1 base, and 6 bases separated the two germline ends. This CDR3 has 14 amino acids. CDR1 and CDR2 (germline): MNHEY, SVGEGT.

This clonotype showed up just a few times. This rearrangement joins TRBV10-3 to TRBJ1-2; no firm D call. V gave up 2 bases and J gave up 3 bases, with 16 bases separating them. Germline lookup yields CDR1 ENHRY and CDR2 SYGVKD. The CDR3 runs 16 residues. The CDR3 reads CAISEPTATRDYGYTF. DNA of the CDR3: TGTGCCATCAGTGAGCCAACGGCCACCCGGGACTATGGCTACACCTTC.

The chain is built from TRBV28 and TRBJ2-2, with D possibly matching TRBD1 (7 bases). Trimming left V 3 bases short and J 6 bases short, with 11 bases between. The CDR3 contains 14 residues. Germline CDR1 MDHEN, CDR2 SYDVKM. The CDR3 is CASSLSGGSGELFF. The CDR3 DNA sequence: TGTGCCAGCAGTTTGTCAGGGGGGTCCGGGGAGCTGTTTTTT.

The V call is TRBV6-5, the J call TRBJ2-7; 7 bases line up with TRBD1. Germline V gives CDR1 MNHEY, CDR2 SVGAGI. The CDR3 extends over 16 amino acids. V shed 4 bases, J shed 7 bases, and the junction held 16 bases outside the gene matches. The CDR3 coding sequence is TGTGCCAGCAGTTGGGTGGTCTCCGGGACAGTGGGAGAGCAGTACTTC. Translated, it gives CASSWVVSGTVGEQYF.

This chain links TRBV10-3 with TRBJ2-3; 7 bases are shared with TRBD1. Trimming at V came to 7 bases and at J to 0 bases, leaving 4 bases not matched to a gene. CDR1 ENHRY and CDR2 SYGVKD come from the germline V gene. The CDR3 has 14 amino acids. DNA of the CDR3: TGTGCCATCAATGAAGGGGGCAGCACAGATACGCAGTATTTT. Its protein is CAINEGGSTDTQYF.

This clonotype showed up just a few times. This rearrangement joins TRBV30 to TRBJ1-6; TRBD1 aligns across 8 bases. CDR1 and CDR2 (germline): GTSNPN, SVGIG (reference sequence). V shed 3 bases, J shed 10 bases, and the junction held 5 bases outside the gene matches. This CDR3 comprises 13 residues. CDR3 nucleotide sequence: TGTGCCTGGAGGGACAGGGTAGACTCACCCCTCCACTTT. Translated, it gives CAWRDRVDSPLHF.